One T cell receptor beta chain is described in this entry. This entry belongs to a study of cytomegalovirus exposure and HLA in healthy donors. Here immunoSEQ multiplex PCR was the method, and the copy in TCRdb shows in-frame clones only, minus some. The repertoire has under 75,000 clones, 95% of them found once; the top ten carry around 7%. The CDR3 contains 11 residues. The germline V and J ends were trimmed by 6 bases and 11 bases, with 11 bases remaining between them. Germline CDR1 and CDR2: MGHDK and SYGVNS. V gene TRBV25-1 combines with J gene TRBJ1-5, with D hard to call. This receptor was taken from a woman under 30 in good health and CMV-seropositive. Sequencing was carried out using PBMCs. CDR3 nucleotides: TGTGCCAGCAGCCGCGGGTTGGCCCAGCATTTT. Translated: CASSRGLAQHF.